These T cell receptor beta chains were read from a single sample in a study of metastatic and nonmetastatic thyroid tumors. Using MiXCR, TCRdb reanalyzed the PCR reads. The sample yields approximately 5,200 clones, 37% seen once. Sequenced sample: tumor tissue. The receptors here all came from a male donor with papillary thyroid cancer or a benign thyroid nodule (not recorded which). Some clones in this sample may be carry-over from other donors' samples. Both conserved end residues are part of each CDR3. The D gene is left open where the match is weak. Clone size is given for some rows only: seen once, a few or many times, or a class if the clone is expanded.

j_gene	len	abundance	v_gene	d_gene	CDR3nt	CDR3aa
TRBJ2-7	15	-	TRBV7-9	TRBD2	TGTGCCAGCAGCTTCATAGGGACTAGCGACTACGAGCAGTACTTC	CASSFIGTSDYEQYF
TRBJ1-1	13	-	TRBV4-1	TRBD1	TGCGCCAGCAGCCAAGCGCAGGGGGCGCGGGCTTTCTTT	CASSQAQGARAFF
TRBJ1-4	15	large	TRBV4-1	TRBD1	TGCGCCAGCAGCCCCTCCGGGACAGGGAACGAAAAACTGTTTTTT	CASSPSGTGNEKLFF
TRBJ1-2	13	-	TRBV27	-	TGTGCCAGCAGTTTCGGGGGAGCCTATGGCTACACCTTC	CASSFGGAYGYTF
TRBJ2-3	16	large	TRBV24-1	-	TGTGCCACCAGTGAGACCGCGGAGACTGGCACAGATACGCAGTATTTT	CATSETAETGTDTQYF
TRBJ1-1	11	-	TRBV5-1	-	TGCGCCAGCAGTGAAAACACTGAAGCTTTCTTT	CASSENTEAFF
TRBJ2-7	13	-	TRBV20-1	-	TGCAGTGCTAGAGGGGTCCGGGACTTCGAGCAGTACTTC	CSARGVRDFEQYF
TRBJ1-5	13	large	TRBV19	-	TGTGCCAGTAGTATTCCAACGAATCAGCCCCAGCATTTT	CASSIPTNQPQHF
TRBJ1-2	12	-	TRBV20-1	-	TGCAGTGCTCCGAGGGGTGCTCGGGGCTACACCTTC	CSAPRGARGYTF
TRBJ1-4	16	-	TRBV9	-	TGTGCCAGCAGCGGAGACCCGGGACAAGCTAATGAAAAACTGTTTTTT	CASSGDPGQANEKLFF
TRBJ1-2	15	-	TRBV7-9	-	TGTGCCAGCAGTTCTACGACCGCAATTAACTATGGCTACACCTTC	CASSSTTAINYGYTF
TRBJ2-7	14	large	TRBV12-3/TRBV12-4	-	TGTGCCAGCAGTCCGCCGACAAGGGCCTACGAGCAGTACTTC	CASSPPTRAYEQYF
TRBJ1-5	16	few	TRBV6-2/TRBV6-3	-	TGTGCCAGCAGTTACTCGATTGGACAGCCCAATCAGCCCCAGCATTTT	CASSYSIGQPNQPQHF
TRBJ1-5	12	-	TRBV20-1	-	TGCAGCGCTAGCGAGGGGGATCAGCCCCAGCATTTT	CSASEGDQPQHF
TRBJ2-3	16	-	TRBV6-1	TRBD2	TGTGCCAGCAGTGAAGCGGCGGGAGGAAGCACAGATACGCAGTATTTT	CASSEAAGGSTDTQYF
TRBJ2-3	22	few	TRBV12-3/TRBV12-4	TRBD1	TGTGCCAGCAGTTTCATGTTCCTTAACCCCCCACGGACAGGCTATAGCACAGATACGCAGTATTTT	CASSFMFLNPPRTGYSTDTQYF
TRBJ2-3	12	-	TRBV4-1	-	TGCGCCAGCCAGGGACCTTGGGATACGCAGTATTTT	CASQGPWDTQYF
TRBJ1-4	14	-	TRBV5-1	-	TGCGCCAGCAGCGCTGAAGGAGGTCGTGAAAAACTGTTTTTT	CASSAEGGREKLFF
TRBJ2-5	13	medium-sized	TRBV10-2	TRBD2	TGCGCCAGCAGACTAGCGGGGCAGGAGACCCAGTACTTC	CASRLAGQETQYF
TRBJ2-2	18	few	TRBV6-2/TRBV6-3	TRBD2	TGTGCCAGCAGTTACTCGGGAGGGTTTGAGGCTAGCACCGGGGAGCTGTTTTTT	CASSYSGGFEASTGELFF
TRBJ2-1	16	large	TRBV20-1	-	TGCAGTGCTCATTCAACACTGACCAGCTCCTACAATGAGCAGTTCTTC	CSAHSTLTSSYNEQFF
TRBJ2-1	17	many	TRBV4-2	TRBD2	TGTGCCAGCAGCCAAAATAGCGGGGGGGCTCAGGACAATGAGCAGTTCTTC	CASSQNSGGAQDNEQFF
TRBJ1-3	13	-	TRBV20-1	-	TGCAGCACAGGGAAGGACTCTGGAAACACCATATATTTT	CSTGKDSGNTIYF
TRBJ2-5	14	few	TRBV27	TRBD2	TGTGCCAGCAGTTTAGGTTCGGGAGGGGAGACCCAGTACTTC	CASSLGSGGETQYF
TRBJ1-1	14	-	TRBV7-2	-	TGTGCCAGCAGCCCCTTGGGGCAGGGCACTGAAGCTTTCTTT	CASSPLGQGTEAFF
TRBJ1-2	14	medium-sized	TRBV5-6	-	TGTGCCAGCAGCTTGGGGGCAAGGAACTATGGCTACACCTTC	CASSLGARNYGYTF
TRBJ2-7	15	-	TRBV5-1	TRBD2	TGCGCCAGCAGCTCGACTAGCGGAGGGTCGAACGAGCAGTACTTC	CASSSTSGGSNEQYF
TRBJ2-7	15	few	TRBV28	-	TGTGCCAGCAGTTCCCACCGGGAGCAGCCGAGCGAGCAGTACTTC	CASSSHREQPSEQYF
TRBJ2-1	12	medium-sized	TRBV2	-	TGTGCCAGCCTGGGGGACGACAATGAGCAGTTCTTC	CASLGDDNEQFF
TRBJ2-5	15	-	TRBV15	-	TGTGCCACCAGCAGAGTCCACAGGGACGATGAGACCCAGTACTTC	CATSRVHRDDETQYF
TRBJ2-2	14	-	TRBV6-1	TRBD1	TGTGCCAGCAGGCACGGGACAGTCGCCGGGGAGCTGTTTTTT	CASRHGTVAGELFF
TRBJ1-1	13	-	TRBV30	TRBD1	TGTGCCTGGAGGTTTGGGACGGGGACAGGGGCTTTCTTT	CAWRFGTGTGAFF
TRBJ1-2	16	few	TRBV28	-	TGTGCCAGCAGTTTATCTGGGGGAAGTGATCTATATGGCTACACCTTC	CASSLSGGSDLYGYTF
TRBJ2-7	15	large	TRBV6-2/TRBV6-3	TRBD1	TGTGCCAGCAGTTACCCCGGACAGGGGGCGCGGGAGCAGTACTTC	CASSYPGQGAREQYF
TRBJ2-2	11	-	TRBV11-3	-	TGTGCCAGCAGGGGGTCGGGGGAGCTGTTTTTT	CASRGSGELFF